This entry is about one T cell receptor (beta chain). Its specificity is unknown. Donors underwent one heparinised blood draw, 95 to 150 mL on average. By way of CD45RO/CCR7/CD25/CD127/CD95/CD27, the CD4+ regulatory, stem cell-like memory, central memory and naive cells were sorted. The trim removed 5 bases at V and 6 bases at J, leaving 2 bases unmatched. The germline gives CDR1 SGHTA, CDR2 FQGNSA. This CDR3 is built from 14 residues. This record belongs to a study of beta chain features in type 1 diabetes. Expressed TCRB transcripts got sequenced, as all isolated RNA was reverse transcribed. Sequenced by immunoSEQ multiplex PCR; TCRdb stores in-frame clones only, minus some. The table shows more than 250,000 clones, with 20% occurring only once. Study observations and caveats: Among patients, naive, central memory and Treg TCRB repertoires appeared more similar than among healthy donors. VDJ junctions from type 1 diabetes patients carried fewer insertions and larger deletions. There was a moderate but significant shortening of TCRB CDR3s in all four CD4+ subsets of Type 1 diabetes patients.

The gene calls are TRBV7-2 and TRBJ1-6; 9 nucleotides line up with TRBD1. Sequenced input: naive CD4+ T cells from blood. The clonotype originates from a woman aged 40-49 years with type 1 diabetes. CDR3 region: CASSAGQGNSPLHF. The CDR3 coding sequence is TGTGCCAGCAGCGCGGGACAGGGTAATTCACCCCTCCACTTT.